This T cell receptor (beta chain) was recovered during a study of blood T cell repertoires in COVID-19. Study information: Samples came from the United States, Italy and Spain, spanning acute and convalescent COVID-19. T cells, B-cell-depleted T cells, or PBMCs provided the cDNA or gDNA that served as material.

The V segment lost 0 bases and the J segment 2 bases; nucleotides outside the gene matches: 6. The CDR3 length is 17 residues. The germline V gene has CDR1 KGHSH and CDR2 LQKENI. Study processing details: Nucleated cell number was recorded as an estimate derived from reference gene primer amplification. Sequencing used immunoSEQ multiplex PCR; TCRdb keeps in-frame clones, though not all of them. V, J and clone size are those of that table, while D and trimming were read from the DNA. The sample records 250,000 or so clones, around 90% being singletons. The rearrangement uses TRBV18 and TRBJ2-1; TRBD2 matches 8 bases. The clonotype was recovered from a woman aged 55-69 years with COVID-19, enrolled during active disease. The material sequenced was peripheral blood. The CDR3 spells CASSPPFSAGAYNEQFF. The CDR3 DNA sequence: TGTGCCAGCTCACCACCTTTCTCAGCGGGGGCCTACAATGAGCAGTTCTTC.